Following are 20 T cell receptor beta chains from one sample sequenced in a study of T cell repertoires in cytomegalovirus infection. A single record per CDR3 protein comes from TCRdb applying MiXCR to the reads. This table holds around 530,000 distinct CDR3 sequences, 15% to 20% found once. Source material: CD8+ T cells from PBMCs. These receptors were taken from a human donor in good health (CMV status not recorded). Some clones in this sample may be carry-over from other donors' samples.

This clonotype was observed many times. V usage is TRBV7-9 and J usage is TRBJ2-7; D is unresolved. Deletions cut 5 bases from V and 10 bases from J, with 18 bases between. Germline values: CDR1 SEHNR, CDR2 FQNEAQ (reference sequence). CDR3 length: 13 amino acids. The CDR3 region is CASSPIGWSEQYF. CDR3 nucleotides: TGTGCCAGCAGCCCGATAGGGTGGAGTGAACAGTACTTC.

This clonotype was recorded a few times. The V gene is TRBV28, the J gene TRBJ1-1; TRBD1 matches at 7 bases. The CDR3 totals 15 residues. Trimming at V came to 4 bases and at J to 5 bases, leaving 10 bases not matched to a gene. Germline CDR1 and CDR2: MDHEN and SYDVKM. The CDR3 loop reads CASSSRQGIRTEAFF. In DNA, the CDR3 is TGTGCCAGCAGTTCCCGACAGGGTATAAGGACTGAAGCTTTCTTT.

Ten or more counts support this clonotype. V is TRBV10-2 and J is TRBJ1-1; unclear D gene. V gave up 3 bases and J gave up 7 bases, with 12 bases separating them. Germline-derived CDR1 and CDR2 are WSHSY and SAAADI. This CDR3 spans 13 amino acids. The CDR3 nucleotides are TGCGCCAGCAGTGAAGCCGGGGATCTTGAAGCTTTCTTT. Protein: CASSEAGDLEAFF.

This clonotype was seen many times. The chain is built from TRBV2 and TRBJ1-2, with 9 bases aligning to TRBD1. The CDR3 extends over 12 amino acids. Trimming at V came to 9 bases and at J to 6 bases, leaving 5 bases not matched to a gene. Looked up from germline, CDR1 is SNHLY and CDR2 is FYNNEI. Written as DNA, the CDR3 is TGTGCCAGACACAGGGGGCGCGATGGCTACACCTTC. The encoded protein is CARHRGRDGYTF.

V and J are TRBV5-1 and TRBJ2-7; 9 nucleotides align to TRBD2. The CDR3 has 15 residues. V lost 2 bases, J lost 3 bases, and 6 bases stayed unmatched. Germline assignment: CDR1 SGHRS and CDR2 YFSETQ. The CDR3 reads CASSLKAGGGYEQYF. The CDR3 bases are TGCGCCAGCAGCTTAAAAGCGGGGGGTGGCTACGAGCAGTACTTC.

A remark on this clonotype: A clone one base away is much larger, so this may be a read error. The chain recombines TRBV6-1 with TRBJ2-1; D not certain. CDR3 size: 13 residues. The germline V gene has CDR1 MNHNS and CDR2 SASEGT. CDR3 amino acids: CASSTPNPGEQCF. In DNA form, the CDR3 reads TGTGCCAGCAGTACCCCTAACCCAGGCGAGCAGTGCTTC.

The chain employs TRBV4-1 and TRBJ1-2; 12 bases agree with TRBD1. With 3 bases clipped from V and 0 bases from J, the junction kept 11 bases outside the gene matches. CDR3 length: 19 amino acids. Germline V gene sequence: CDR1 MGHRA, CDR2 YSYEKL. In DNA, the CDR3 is TGCGCCAGCAGCCAGGGACAGGGGGCGCAGGGTGGGTCTAACTATGGCTACACCTTC. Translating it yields CASSQGQGAQGGSNYGYTF.

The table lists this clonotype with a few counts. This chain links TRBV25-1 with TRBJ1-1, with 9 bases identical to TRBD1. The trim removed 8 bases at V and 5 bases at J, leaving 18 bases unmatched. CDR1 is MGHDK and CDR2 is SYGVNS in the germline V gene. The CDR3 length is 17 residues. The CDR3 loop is CASGGRTGGARSTEAFF. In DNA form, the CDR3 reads TGTGCCAGCGGTGGACGAACAGGGGGCGCCCGAAGTACTGAAGCTTTCTTT.

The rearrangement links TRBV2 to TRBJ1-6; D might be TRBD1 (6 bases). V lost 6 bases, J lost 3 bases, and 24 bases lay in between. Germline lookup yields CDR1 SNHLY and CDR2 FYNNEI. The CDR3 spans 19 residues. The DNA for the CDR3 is TGTGCCAGCAGGGGAAGGCCGGGACAACCTCCCTTCTATAATTCACCCCTCCACTTT. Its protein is CASRGRPGQPPFYNSPLHF.

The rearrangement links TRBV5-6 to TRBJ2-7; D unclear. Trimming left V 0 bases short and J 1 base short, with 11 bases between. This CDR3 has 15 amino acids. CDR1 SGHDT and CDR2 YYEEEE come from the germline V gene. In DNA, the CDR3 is TGTGCCAGCAGCTTGGCGGCGGAAGTATCCTACGAGCAGTACTTC. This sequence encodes CASSLAAEVSYEQYF.

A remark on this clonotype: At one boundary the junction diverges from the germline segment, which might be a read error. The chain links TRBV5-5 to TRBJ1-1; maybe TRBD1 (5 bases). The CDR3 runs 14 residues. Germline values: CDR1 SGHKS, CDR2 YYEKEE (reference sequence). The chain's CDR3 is CASSLLRGETEVFF. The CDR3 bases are TGTGCCAGCAGCCTGTTGAGGGGAGAAACTGAAGTTTTCTTT. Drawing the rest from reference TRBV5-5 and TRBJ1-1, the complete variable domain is DAGVTQSPTHLIKTRGQQVTLRCSPISGHKSVSWYQQVLGQGPQFIFQYYEKEERGRGNFPDRFSARQFPNYSSELNVNALLLGDSALYLCASSLLRGETEVFFGQGTRLTVV.

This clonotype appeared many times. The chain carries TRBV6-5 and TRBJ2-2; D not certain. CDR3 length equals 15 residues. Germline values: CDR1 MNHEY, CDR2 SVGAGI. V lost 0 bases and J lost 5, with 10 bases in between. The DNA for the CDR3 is TGTGCCAGCAGTTACTCGAGGCAGAGGACCGGGGAGCTGTTTTTT. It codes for CASSYSRQRTGELFF.

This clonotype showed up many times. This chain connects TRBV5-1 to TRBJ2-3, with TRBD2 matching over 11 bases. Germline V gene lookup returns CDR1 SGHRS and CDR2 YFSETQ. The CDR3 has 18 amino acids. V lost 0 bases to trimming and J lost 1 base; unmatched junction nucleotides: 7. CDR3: CASSLELAGGPGTDTQYF. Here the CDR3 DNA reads TGCGCCAGCAGCTTGGAATTAGCGGGGGGGCCTGGCACAGATACGCAGTATTTT. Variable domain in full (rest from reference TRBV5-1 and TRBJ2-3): KAGVTQTPRYLIKTRGQQVTLSCSPISGHRSVSWYQQTPGQGLQFLFEYFSETQRNKGNFPGRFSGRQFSNSRSEMNVSTLELGDSALYLCASSLELAGGPGTDTQYFGPGTRLTVL.

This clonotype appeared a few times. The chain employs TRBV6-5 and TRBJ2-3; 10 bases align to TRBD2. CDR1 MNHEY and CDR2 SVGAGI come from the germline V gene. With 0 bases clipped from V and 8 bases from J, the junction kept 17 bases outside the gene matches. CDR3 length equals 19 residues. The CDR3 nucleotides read TGTGCCAGCAGTTACTCAAACCCGTCACTAGCGGGGAGCTCGGGTACGCAGTATTTT. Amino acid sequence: CASSYSNPSLAGSSGTQYF.

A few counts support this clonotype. DNA for the CDR3: TGTGCCAGTAGTATTGGGAGTTGGGCAGCTGGAAACACCATATATTTT. The encoded protein is CASSIGSWAAGNTIYF. This rearrangement joins TRBV19 to TRBJ1-3; D is ambiguous. The CDR3 sequence is 16 residues long. Per germline, CDR1 LNHDA and CDR2 SQIVND (reference sequence). V was trimmed by 3 bases and J by 2 bases, leaving 14 bases between them.

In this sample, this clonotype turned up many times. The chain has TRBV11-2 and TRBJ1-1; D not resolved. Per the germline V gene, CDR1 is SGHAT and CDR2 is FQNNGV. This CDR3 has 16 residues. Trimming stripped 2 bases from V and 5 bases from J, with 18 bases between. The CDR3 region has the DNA TGTGCCAGCAGCTTATGGCGCGCGCGAACAGAGACTGAAGCTTTCTTT. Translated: CASSLWRARTETEAFF.

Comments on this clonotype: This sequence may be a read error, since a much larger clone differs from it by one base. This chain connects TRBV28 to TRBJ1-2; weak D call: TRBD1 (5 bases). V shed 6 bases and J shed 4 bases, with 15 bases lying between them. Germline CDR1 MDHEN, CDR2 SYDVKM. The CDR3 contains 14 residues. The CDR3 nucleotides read TGTGCCAGCAGCCCCGCTGTAGGGGTCTATGGCTACACCTTC. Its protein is CASSPAVGVYGYTF.

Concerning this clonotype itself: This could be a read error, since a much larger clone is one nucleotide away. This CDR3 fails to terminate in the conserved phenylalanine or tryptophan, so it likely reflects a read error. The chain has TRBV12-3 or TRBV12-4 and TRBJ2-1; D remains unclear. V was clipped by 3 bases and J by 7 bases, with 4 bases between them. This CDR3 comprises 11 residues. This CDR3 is CASSFQNEQFL. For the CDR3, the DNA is TGTGCCAGCAGTTTCCAGAATGAGCAGTTCTTA.

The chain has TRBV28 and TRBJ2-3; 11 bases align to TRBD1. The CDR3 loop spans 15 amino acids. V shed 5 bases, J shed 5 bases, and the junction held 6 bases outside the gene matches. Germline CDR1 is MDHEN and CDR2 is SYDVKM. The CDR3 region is CASSIGQGAEDTQYF. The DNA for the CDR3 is TGTGCCAGCAGTATAGGACAGGGGGCGGAAGATACGCAGTATTTT.

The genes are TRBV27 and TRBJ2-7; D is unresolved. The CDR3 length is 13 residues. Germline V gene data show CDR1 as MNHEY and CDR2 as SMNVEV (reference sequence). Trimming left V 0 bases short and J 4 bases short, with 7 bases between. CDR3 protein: CASSLSVPYEQYF. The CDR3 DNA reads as TGTGCCAGCAGTTTATCAGTCCCGTACGAGCAGTACTTC.